This TCR beta chain was recovered during a study of radiation and T cells in renal cell carcinoma. General study results and limits: Dominant CDR3 motifs occupied more repertoire in irradiated than control tumors. Compared with controls, irradiated tumors showed greater TCR clonality.

As concerns this clone: Its antigen is not identified.

V lost 0 bases to trimming and J lost 4 bases, with 13 bases between them. The CDR3 has 16 amino acids. CDR1 MNHEY and CDR2 SVGAGI come from the germline V gene. Treatment noted: treatment-naive control, cytoreductive nephrectomy. Treatment-naive patients without radiation supplied the control tumors at nephrectomy. The patient's renal cell carcinoma had clear cell pathology. Sequencing used immunoSEQ multiplex PCR; TCRdb keeps in-frame clones, though not all of them. The sample consists of about 16,000 clones, roughly 58% of them appearing once. The receptor comes from a man between 60 and 75 years old with renal cell carcinoma. The sequencing here drew on tumor tissue, taken from a patient whose treatment was nephrectomy without radiotherapy. The chain couples TRBV6-5 to TRBJ2-1; possibly TRBD2 for D (6 bases). The CDR3 reads CASSYSNVGGYNEQFF. The DNA of the CDR3 is TGTGCCAGCAGTTACTCGAACGTCGGGGGATACAATGAGCAGTTCTTC.